This T cell receptor (beta chain) was retrieved from a study of cytomegalovirus exposure and HLA in healthy donors. The study's findings and limits: TRBV6-2, TRBV6-3 and other indistinguishable V segments were excluded. Previously analyzed data showed that most TCR beta V segments were productive at a frequency of about 90% or about 30%.

The CDR3 extends over 13 amino acids. Trimming took off 6 bases at V and 2 bases at J, with 10 bases between the two ends. The germline V gene has CDR1 MNHEY and CDR2 SMNVEV (reference sequence). PCR employed 60 Vbeta and 13 Jbeta primers. TCRdb's copy holds only in-frame clones and misses some; the assay was immunoSEQ multiplex PCR. The table has roughly 170,000 clones, 77% seen once. As regards this clone: Its specificity is not known.

The sample comprised PBMCs. This TCR derives from a woman aged 30 to 39 in good health and CMV-seronegative. This rearrangement joins TRBV27 to TRBJ1-2; D gene unclear. The CDR3 is CASRKGGNYGYTF. CDR3 coding DNA: TGTGCCAGCAGAAAGGGAGGGAACTATGGCTACACCTTC.